Listed here are 19 T cell receptor beta chains from one sample, sequenced in a study of shared clonotypes between healthy human individuals. Sequenced by immunoSEQ multiplex PCR; TCRdb stores in-frame clones only, minus some. The sample holds some 2,000,000 clones, approximately 94% seen once. Input material: naive CD4+ T cells sorted from blood. The subset here: CD45RA+ positively selected. The source of these receptors is a man between 18 and 29 years old in good health.

The rearrangement uses TRBV28 and TRBJ2-5; D could derive from TRBD1 or TRBD2 (7 bases each). Germline assignment: CDR1 MDHEN and CDR2 SYDVKM. The CDR3 sequence is 14 residues long. V shed 3 bases and J shed 5 bases, with 13 bases lying between them. CDR3 sequence reads: CASSFQGEGETQYF. The CDR3 DNA is TGTGCCAGCAGTTTTCAGGGGGAGGGGGAGACCCAGTACTTC.

The V call is TRBV30, the J call TRBJ1-5; D remains unclear. The V and J ends lost 5 bases and 7 bases respectively, with 12 bases between them. The CDR3 runs 12 residues. Germline values: CDR1 GTSNPN, CDR2 SVGIG (reference sequence). CDR3 DNA: TGTGCCTGGGGATCGAGAGTCCAGCCCCAGCATTTT. This sequence encodes CAWGSRVQPQHF.

The CDR3: CAWGVVEQFF. The CDR3 DNA follows: TGTGCCTGGGGGGTTGTCGAGCAGTTCTTC. The chain couples TRBV30 to TRBJ2-1; the D is unclear. The length of the CDR3 is 10 residues. Germline CDR1 is GTSNPN and CDR2 is SVGIG (reference sequence). The V gene lost 5 bases and the J gene lost 10 bases, with 9 bases spanning the gap.

V and J are TRBV7-9 and TRBJ2-7; maybe TRBD2 (6 bases). This CDR3 contains 17 residues. CDR1 is SEHNR, CDR2 FQNEAQ, per germline (reference sequence). V was trimmed by 4 bases and J by 0 bases, leaving 19 bases between them. CDR3 loop: CASSSSGTPRSSYEQYF. CDR3 DNA: TGTGCCAGCAGCTCTTCCGGGACTCCGAGGAGCTCCTACGAGCAGTACTTC.

J is TRBJ2-2 and V is TRBV5-1, with D unclear. Trimming left V 6 bases short and J 1 base short, with 7 bases between. CDR3 length: 13 residues. The germline V gene encodes CDR1 SGHRS and CDR2 YFSETQ. The CDR3 bases are TGCGCCAGCACTACGGAGAACACCGGGGAGCTGTTTTTT. Its protein is CASTTENTGELFF.

The chain uses TRBV10-1 and TRBJ1-1; perhaps TRBD1 as D (5 bases). The CDR3 has 15 amino acids. V dropped 0 bases and J dropped 5 bases, with 13 bases sitting between them. Looked up from germline, CDR1 is WNHNN and CDR2 is SYGVQD (reference sequence). CDR3 in amino acids: CASSESPGPLTEAFF. The CDR3 DNA reads TGCGCCAGCAGTGAGTCGCCAGGGCCGTTGACTGAAGCTTTCTTT.

Comment on this clone: This sample includes further DNA sequences coding for the same CDR3. This chain joins TRBV19 and TRBJ2-7; 12 positions match TRBD2. Looked up from germline, CDR1 is LNHDA and CDR2 is SQIVND (reference sequence). The junction had 1 base not matched to a gene; V was cut back by 4 bases and J by 0 bases. This CDR3 has 15 amino acids. CDR3 coding DNA: TGTGCCAGTAGTACGACTAGCGGGAGCTCCTACGAGCAGTACTTC. The encoded protein is CASSTTSGSSYEQYF.

The chain recombines TRBV7-9 with TRBJ2-2; D is uncertain. The CDR3 runs to 12 residues. Germline V gives CDR1 SEHNR, CDR2 FQNEAQ (reference sequence). With 5 bases removed from V and 7 bases from J, the gap between germline ends came to 8 bases. In nucleotides, the CDR3 is TGTGCCAGCAGCCCGGATCACGGGGAGCTGTTTTTT. This encodes CASSPDHGELFF.

The chain employs TRBV7-9 and TRBJ1-5, with D perhaps matching TRBD1 (5 bases). CDR3 length: 18 amino acids. Germline V gene sequence: CDR1 SEHNR, CDR2 FQNEAQ (reference sequence). V dropped 0 bases and J dropped 3 bases, with 18 bases sitting between them. The CDR3, as DNA: TGTGCCAGCAGCTTAGCGGGCCGGGGGGATCCCTCCAATCAGCCCCAGCATTTT. Protein product: CASSLAGRGDPSNQPQHF.

The chain's CDR3 is CASSLEGGGGAETQYF. The CDR3 DNA follows: TGTGCCAGCAGCTTGGAAGGTGGCGGGGGGGCGGAGACCCAGTACTTC. This chain links TRBV5-4 with TRBJ2-5, with TRBD2 identical over 9 bases. The V gene's germline CDR1 is SGHNT and CDR2 YYREEE (reference sequence). The CDR3 is made up of 16 amino acids. Unmatched junction bases numbered 8, after V lost 0 bases and J lost 5 bases. The full variable domain, in which reference TRBV5-4 and TRBJ2-5 provide the parts outside the CDR3, is ETGVTQSPTHLIKTRGQQVTLRCSSQSGHNTVSWYQQALGQGPQFIFQYYREEENGRGNFPPRFSGLQFPNYSSELNVNALELDDSALYLCASSLEGGGGAETQYFGPGTRLLVL.

This clone occurred a few times. Other DNA sequences from this sample encode an identical CDR3 as well. The chain couples TRBV5-1 to TRBJ2-5; D possibly corresponds to TRBD1 (7 bases). The V and J ends lost 4 bases and 3 bases respectively, with 10 bases between them. CDR1 is SGHRS, CDR2 YFSETQ, per germline. The CDR3 sequence is 13 residues long. CDR3 coding DNA: TGCGCCAGCAGCCGCGGGACAGAAGAGACCCAGTACTTC. Amino acids: CASSRGTEETQYF.

V gene TRBV5-1 combines with J gene TRBJ2-3; no clear D gene. Germline loops: CDR1 SGHRS, CDR2 YFSETQ. CDR3 length: 11 residues. Trimming took off 5 bases at V and 6 bases at J, with 7 bases between the two ends. DNA of the CDR3: TGCGCCAGCAGGACAAGGGATACGCAGTATTTT. Translating gives CASRTRDTQYF.

Here the CDR3 reads CASSWQGSSGETQYF. The CDR3 DNA is TGTGCCAGTAGTTGGCAGGGGAGTTCCGGAGAGACCCAGTACTTC. V usage is TRBV19 and J usage is TRBJ2-5, with D possibly TRBD1 on 6 matching bases. The CDR3 length is 15 residues. Germline values: CDR1 LNHDA, CDR2 SQIVND (reference sequence). Trimming took 5 bases from V and 4 from J, leaving 17 bases between them.

This chain links TRBV5-1 with TRBJ1-2; 9 bases agree with TRBD1. Looked up from germline, CDR1 is SGHRS and CDR2 is YFSETQ. Trimming at V came to 3 bases and at J to 3 bases, leaving 6 bases not matched to a gene. The CDR3 has 15 residues. Here the CDR3 reads CASSSGTGRDYGYTF. CDR3 nucleotide sequence: TGCGCCAGCAGCTCCGGGACAGGGCGTGACTATGGCTACACCTTC.

The V and J genes are TRBV11-2 and TRBJ2-5, with D possibly being TRBD2 (7 bases). The CDR3 spans 16 residues. Looked up from germline, CDR1 is SGHAT and CDR2 is FQNNGV. The V end was cut by 5 bases, the J end by 6 bases, with 22 bases between. The DNA of the CDR3 is TGTGCCAGCAGCCCACCCGGGGGCGGGAGCTTCAAGACCCAGTACTTC. Translation: CASSPPGGGSFKTQYF.

CDR3 coding DNA: TGCGCCAGCAGCTTGGAAGCGGGGAGGAACACCGGGGAGCTGTTTTTT. This codes for CASSLEAGRNTGELFF. The chain links TRBV5-1 to TRBJ2-2; 7 positions match TRBD2. The CDR3 covers 16 residues. The trim removed 0 bases at V and 1 base at J, leaving 3 bases unmatched. Germline-derived CDR1 and CDR2 are SGHRS and YFSETQ.

Only one count was recorded for this clone. This sample also contains other DNA sequences that code for the same CDR3. CDR3 bases: TGCGCCAGCAGTCGTGATCCCACAGATACGCAGTATTTT. This sequence encodes CASSRDPTDTQYF. The V and J genes are TRBV10-1 and TRBJ2-3; no definite D call. CDR1 and CDR2 from the germline V gene are WNHNN and SYGVQD (reference sequence). This CDR3 has 13 amino acids. The V end was cut by 5 bases, the J end by 2 bases, with 8 bases between.

The gene calls are TRBV6-5 and TRBJ2-7, with no clear D. Germline CDR1 and CDR2: MNHEY and SVGAGI. Trimming left V 5 bases short and J 0 bases short, with 14 bases between. CDR3 length: 15 amino acids. The CDR3 sequence: CASSPLQISSYEQYF. CDR3 nucleotide sequence: TGTGCCAGCAGTCCACTTCAGATCAGCTCCTACGAGCAGTACTTC.

V gene TRBV7-9 combines with J gene TRBJ2-7; 8 bases fit TRBD2. The CDR3 is 11 amino acids. Germline values: CDR1 SEHNR, CDR2 FQNEAQ (reference sequence). Trimming cost V 5 bases and J 12 bases; bases outside gene matches: 6. The CDR3 sequence: CASSPSGSLYF. The CDR3 DNA sequence: TGTGCCAGCAGCCCTAGCGGGTCTTTGTACTTC.